A selection of T cell receptor beta chains follows, all from one sample in a study of T cell repertoires in cytomegalovirus infection. TCRdb itself ran the reads through MiXCR, one entry per CDR3 protein. Of approximately 250,000 distinct CDR3 sequences listed, approximately 8.3% are singletons. Input material: PBMCs. The origin of the receptors is a human donor in good health (CMV status not recorded). Some clones in this sample may be carry-over from other donors' samples. The CDR3 runs from the conserved cysteine through the conserved F or W. A D gene is named only where the DNA matches it firmly. Only some rows state a clone size, as once, few, many or a class for expanded clones.

CDR3nt	CDR3aa	d_gene	abundance	v_gene	j_gene
TGCGCCAGCAGCCCCGGAAGGCCTAGCGGGAGCACAGATACGCAGTATTTT	CASSPGRPSGSTDTQYF	TRBD2	-	TRBV5-1	TRBJ2-3
TGTGCCAGCAGATTAGTAGGGGGCCACGAGCAGTACTTC	CASRLVGGHEQYF	TRBD1	-	TRBV11-2	TRBJ2-7
TGTGCCAGCAGTTTTTGGGGACTAGCGTCAACTCGCAGGCCCGGGGAGCTGTTTTTT	CASSFWGLASTRRPGELFF	TRBD2	-	TRBV12-3/TRBV12-4	TRBJ2-2
TGTGCCAGCAGCGGGCGGACCCGGGAGACCCAGTACTTC	CASSGRTRETQYF	-	many	TRBV7-2	TRBJ2-5
TGTGCCAGCAGCGCACAGGGGCTCCACACTGAAGCTTTCTTT	CASSAQGLHTEAFF	TRBD1	many	TRBV11-3	TRBJ1-1
TGTGCCAGCAGTTACGGGCCAACCCACCGCGAGCAGTACTTC	CASSYGPTHREQYF	-	-	TRBV6-5	TRBJ2-7
TGTGCCTGGACAGGGTATAGGGGCGAGCAGTACTTC	CAWTGYRGEQYF	-	-	TRBV30	TRBJ2-7
TGCAGCGTATCCGGGACAGGGGGCGCAGATACGCAGTATTTT	CSVSGTGGADTQYF	TRBD1	-	TRBV29-1	TRBJ2-3
TGTGCCAGCAGCTTAGCGGGGGTTGGCACTGAAGCTTTCTTT	CASSLAGVGTEAFF	-	many	TRBV7-2	TRBJ1-1
TGTGCCAGCAGCTTCCGACAGATAAACATTCAGTACTTC	CASSFRQINIQYF	-	few	TRBV11-2	TRBJ2-4
TGTGCCAGCAGCTTGTCAGGTAGCGGGGGAGCCTACGAGCAGTACTTC	CASSLSGSGGAYEQYF	TRBD2	many	TRBV7-6	TRBJ2-7
TGTGCCAGCAGCAGGCAAGGGGCGGGGTATGGCTACACCTTC	CASSRQGAGYGYTF	-	many	TRBV7-2	TRBJ1-2
TGTGCCAGCAGCAAAACGACTAGCGGGGGACAAGAGACCCAGTACTTC	CASSKTTSGGQETQYF	TRBD2	many	TRBV7-8	TRBJ2-5
TGTGCCAGCAGCTCCCCCGTTGAGAGGGGGGAAAAACTGTTTTTT	CASSSPVERGEKLFF	-	many	TRBV7-9	TRBJ1-4
TGCAGCGTTGCAGGAGGACAGGGCAGTCAGGAGCAGTACTTC	CSVAGGQGSQEQYF	TRBD1	many	TRBV29-1	TRBJ2-7
TGTGCCAGCAGCTTAGGCCAGCAGAACACTGAAGCTTTCTTT	CASSLGQQNTEAFF	-	many	TRBV11-2	TRBJ1-1
TGCGCCAGCAGCCAAACCGGGACAGGGGTTAAAGAGACCCAGTACTTC	CASSQTGTGVKETQYF	TRBD1	few	TRBV4-3	TRBJ2-5
TGTGCCAGCACCCAAGCAGGGGGGGGGCACGGCAATCAGCCCCAGCATTTT	CASTQAGGGHGNQPQHF	TRBD1	many	TRBV28	TRBJ1-5
TGTGCCAGCAGCTTATTCGGGGGTGCGAACTATGGCTACACCTTC	CASSLFGGANYGYTF	-	many	TRBV7-6	TRBJ1-2
TGTGCCAGCAGCCAAGACGACGGTTGGACTAGCGGGGGGGCCTCAGATACGCAGTATTTT	CASSQDDGWTSGGASDTQYF	TRBD2	few	TRBV14	TRBJ2-3
TGTGCCAGCAGCTTGGGGGCTGCCTGGGAGTACTTC	CASSLGAAWEYF	-	few	TRBV5-6	TRBJ2-5
TGTGCCAGCGGATCAGCCGGGACAGCACTCTACGAGCAGTACTTC	CASGSAGTALYEQYF	TRBD1	few	TRBV6-2/TRBV6-3	TRBJ2-7
TGTGCCAGTAGTATGGCCGGGACAGGGGCTTACGAGCAGTACTTC	CASSMAGTGAYEQYF	TRBD1	-	TRBV19	TRBJ2-7
TGTGCCAGCAGCTTAACGCAGGGACAGGCCAATCAGCCCCAGCATTTT	CASSLTQGQANQPQHF	TRBD1	few	TRBV7-6	TRBJ1-5
TGTGCCAGCAGCCCCCCGATGGGGTTGGGGAATGAGCAGTTCTTC	CASSPPMGLGNEQFF	-	many	TRBV7-2	TRBJ2-1
TGCAGCGTCCAAATAGCTCCCAACCATGAGCAGTTCTTC	CSVQIAPNHEQFF	-	few	TRBV29-1	TRBJ2-1
TGTGCCAGCAGCCCCGGGACAGGGGTGGCCGAGCAGTACTTC	CASSPGTGVAEQYF	TRBD1	many	TRBV7-2	TRBJ2-7
TGTGCCAGTAGTACCCAACTCGCGCGGTTTGAGCAGTTCTTC	CASSTQLARFEQFF	-	few	TRBV19	TRBJ2-1
TGTGCCAGCAGCTGGGACATCTCCTCTGGAAACACCATATATTTT	CASSWDISSGNTIYF	-	many	TRBV7-2	TRBJ1-3
TGTGCCAGTAGGGAGGACAGGTCGAACAATCAGCCCCAGCATTTT	CASREDRSNNQPQHF	TRBD1	many	TRBV19	TRBJ1-5
TGTGCCAGCAGCGACGAGTTTGGAAACACCATATATTTT	CASSDEFGNTIYF	-	many	TRBV7-2	TRBJ1-3
TGTGCCAGCAGCACCGGACAGGGCAACTATGGCTACACCTTC	CASSTGQGNYGYTF	TRBD1	many	TRBV7-2	TRBJ1-2
TGTGCCAGCAGCTTACGAACTAGGAACACTGAAGCTTTCTTT	CASSLRTRNTEAFF	-	many	TRBV7-8	TRBJ1-1
TGTGCCAGCAGCTTAGTACCTAGCGGGGGAACAGATACGCAGTATTTT	CASSLVPSGGTDTQYF	TRBD2	many	TRBV7-2	TRBJ2-3
TGCAGCGCCGAAGGGGGGGGGCCGCGTCGTGGCTACACCTTC	CSAEGGGPRRGYTF	-	-	TRBV29-1	TRBJ1-2
TGTGCCAGCAGCTTAGTAGCAGGGATCTCTGAAGCTTTCTTT	CASSLVAGISEAFF	-	-	TRBV7-2	TRBJ1-1
TGCAGTGCTGAAAGGGAGGGCAGGGGGACTGAAGCTTTCTTT	CSAEREGRGTEAFF	TRBD1	many	TRBV20-1	TRBJ1-1
TGTGCCAGCAGCTTATCCGGGGGTCTAGAGACCCAGTACTTC	CASSLSGGLETQYF	-	many	TRBV7-2	TRBJ2-5
TGCAGTGCTAGCCCTCCGGGACAGAGTTTTAATTCACCCCTCCACTTT	CSASPPGQSFNSPLHF	TRBD1	many	TRBV20-1	TRBJ1-6
TGTGCCAGCAGCTATTACAGGGTTGGGAGCAATCAGCCCCAGCATTTT	CASSYYRVGSNQPQHF	-	many	TRBV7-8	TRBJ1-5
TGTGCCAGCAAGGCGGTCGGGTGGTTCGGGGAGCTGTTTTTT	CASKAVGWFGELFF	-	many	TRBV7-2	TRBJ2-2
TGTGCCATCAGTGGACTAGGCTCGGCCGGGGAGCTGTTTTTT	CAISGLGSAGELFF	-	-	TRBV10-3	TRBJ2-2
TGTGCCAGCAGCTTAAACGACAGGGTGACAGATACGCAGTATTTT	CASSLNDRVTDTQYF	TRBD1	many	TRBV7-2	TRBJ2-3
TGTGCCAGCAGTTCACGACGGTTACAGGGGTACAATGAGCAGTTCTTC	CASSSRRLQGYNEQFF	TRBD1	many	TRBV12-3/TRBV12-4	TRBJ2-1
TGTGCCAGCAGCCCCCTAGCGGACTCCCCGCAGTTCTTC	CASSPLADSPQFF	TRBD2	many	TRBV7-6	TRBJ2-1
TGTGCCAGCAGTTTCGGCGGGGGAACCTATGGCTACACCTTC	CASSFGGGTYGYTF	-	many	TRBV28	TRBJ1-2
TGTGCCAGCAGCACAGGGACAGGGGCGGAAAAACTGTTTTTT	CASSTGTGAEKLFF	TRBD1	many	TRBV7-6	TRBJ1-4
TGTGCCAGCAGAGACACCCCCTACGAGCAGTACTTC	CASRDTPYEQYF	-	-	TRBV6-2/TRBV6-3	TRBJ2-7
TGTGCCAGCAGCTCCGACTCAAGCATAGTTGCCCTCCATGAGCAGTTCTTC	CASSSDSSIVALHEQFF	-	many	TRBV7-8	TRBJ2-1
TGTGCCAGCTGGCGCGGACTAGCACAAAATGAGCAGTTCTTC	CASWRGLAQNEQFF	TRBD2	few	TRBV28	TRBJ2-1
TGTGCCAGCAGCCTTGGACAGGGGCGCCGGGGGATTGAAGCTTTCTTT	CASSLGQGRRGIEAFF	TRBD1	-	TRBV5-3	TRBJ1-1